This TCR beta chain appears in the sequencing data of a study of technical replicates of blood from a handful of donors. Using immunoSEQ multiplex PCR, the repertoire was profiled, and TCRdb retains in-frame clones only, with some absent. The sample lists some 89,000 clones, approximately 94% occurring once. This CDR3 has 16 amino acids. V lost 0 bases and J lost 3, with 15 bases in between. The germline gives CDR1 MNHNY, CDR2 SVGAGI (reference sequence). The receptor's source is a human donor in good health. The rearrangement uses TRBV6-6 and TRBJ2-7; possible D gene TRBD1, 6 bases. The sample comprised T cells isolated from PBMCs. This chain's CDR3 is CASSYSDRRGDYEQYF. The CDR3 DNA reads TGTGCCAGCAGTTACTCAGACAGGAGAGGTGACTACGAGCAGTACTTC.